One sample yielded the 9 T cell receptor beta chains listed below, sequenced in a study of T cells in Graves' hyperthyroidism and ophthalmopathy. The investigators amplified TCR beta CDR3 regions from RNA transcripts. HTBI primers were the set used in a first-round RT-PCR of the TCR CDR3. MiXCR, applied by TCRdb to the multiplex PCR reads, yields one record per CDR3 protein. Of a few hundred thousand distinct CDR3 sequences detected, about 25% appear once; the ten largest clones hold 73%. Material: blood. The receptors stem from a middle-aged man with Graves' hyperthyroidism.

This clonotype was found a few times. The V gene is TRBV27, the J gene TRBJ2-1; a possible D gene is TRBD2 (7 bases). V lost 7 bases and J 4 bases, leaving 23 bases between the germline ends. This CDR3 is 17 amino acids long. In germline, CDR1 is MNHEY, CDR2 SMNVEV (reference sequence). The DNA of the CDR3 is TGTGCCAGCACCCTCAGGGGAGGGGGGTTTGAGTACAATGAGCAGTTCTTC. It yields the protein CASTLRGGGFEYNEQFF.

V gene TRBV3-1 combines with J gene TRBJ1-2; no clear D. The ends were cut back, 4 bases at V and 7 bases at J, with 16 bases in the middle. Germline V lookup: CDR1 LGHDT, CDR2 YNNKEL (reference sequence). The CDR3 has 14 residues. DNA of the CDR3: TGTGCCAGCAGCCCCACCTCCGGGGTGCGTGGCTACACCTTC. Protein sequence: CASSPTSGVRGYTF. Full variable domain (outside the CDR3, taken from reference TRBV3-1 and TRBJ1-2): DTAVSQTPKYLVTQMGNDKSIKCEQNLGHDTMYWYKQDSKKFLKIMFSYNNKELIINETVPNRFSPKSPDKAHLNLHINSLELGDSAVYFCASSPTSGVRGYTFGSGTRLTVV.

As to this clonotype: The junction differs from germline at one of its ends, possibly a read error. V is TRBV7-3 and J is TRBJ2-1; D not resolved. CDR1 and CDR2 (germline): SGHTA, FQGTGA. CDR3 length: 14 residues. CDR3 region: CASSLTPSYSEQFF. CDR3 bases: TGTGCCAGCAGCTTAACACCTTCCTACAGTGAGCAGTTCTTC. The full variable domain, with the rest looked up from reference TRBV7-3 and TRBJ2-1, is GAGVSQTPSNKVTEKGKYVELRCDPISGHTALYWYRQSLGQGPEFLIYFQGTGAADDSGLPNDRFFAVRPEGSVSTLKIQRTERGDSAVYLCASSLTPSYSEQFFGPGTRLTVL.

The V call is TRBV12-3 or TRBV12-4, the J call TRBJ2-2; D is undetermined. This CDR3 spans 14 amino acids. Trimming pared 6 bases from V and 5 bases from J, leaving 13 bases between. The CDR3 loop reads CASSPLYGTGELFF. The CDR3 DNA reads TGTGCCAGCAGCCCATTGTACGGGACCGGGGAGCTGTTTTTT.

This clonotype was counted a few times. For the CDR3, the DNA is TGTGCCAGCAGTCCCAGGGGGCTACTCTCCTACGAGCAGTACTTC. It specifies CASSPRGLLSYEQYF. This chain joins TRBV2 and TRBJ2-7; 8 positions match TRBD1. The junction had 6 bases not matched to a gene; V was cut back by 5 bases and J by 0 bases. The germline V gene has CDR1 SNHLY and CDR2 FYNNEI. This CDR3 has 15 amino acids.

The CDR3 coding sequence is TGTGCCAGCAGTCAAACACAGGGGACCGGGGAGCTGTTTTTT. As protein: CASSQTQGTGELFF. The chain uses TRBV28 and TRBJ2-2, with TRBD1 matching over 7 bases. V lost 5 bases and J lost 5; bases outside the gene matches: 5. The length of the CDR3 is 14 residues. From germline, CDR1 is MDHEN and CDR2 SYDVKM.

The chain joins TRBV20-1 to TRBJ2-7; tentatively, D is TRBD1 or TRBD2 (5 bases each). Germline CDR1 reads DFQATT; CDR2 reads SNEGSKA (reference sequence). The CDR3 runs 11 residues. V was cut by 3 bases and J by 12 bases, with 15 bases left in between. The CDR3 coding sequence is TGCAGTGCTAGTCTCGGGGACCAGCGGTACTTC. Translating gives CSASLGDQRYF.

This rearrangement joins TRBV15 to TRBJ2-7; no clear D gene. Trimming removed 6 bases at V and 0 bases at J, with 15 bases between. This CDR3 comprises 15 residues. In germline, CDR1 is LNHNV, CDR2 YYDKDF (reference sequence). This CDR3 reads CATRELRTHSYEQYF. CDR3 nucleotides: TGTGCCACCAGGGAACTTAGGACCCACTCCTACGAGCAGTACTTC.

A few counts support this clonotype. The CDR3 spells CSARQVGGTSPLHF. CDR3 in DNA: TGCAGTGCTAGACAGGTCGGGGGAACTTCACCCCTCCACTTT. The genes are TRBV20-1 and TRBJ1-6, with D maybe TRBD1 (5 bases). V was shortened by 2 bases and J by 9 bases, with 14 bases between the two germline ends. This CDR3 region has 14 residues. The germline V gene encodes CDR1 DFQATT and CDR2 SNEGSKA (reference sequence).